This TCR beta chain was recorded in a study of graft-versus-host responses after intestinal transplantation. Overall study context: Tacrolimus plus steroids were given to all recipients for two to three years, preceded by anti-thymocyte globulin induction.

Trimming removed 3 bases from V and 0 bases from J; junction bases left unmatched: 9. CDR3 length: 18 amino acids. Germline CDR1 reads MGHRA; CDR2 reads YSYEKL. Remarks on this clone: Its antigen is unknown.

Measured with immunoSEQ multiplex PCR; TCRdb has only the in-frame clones, and not every one. The sample includes tens of thousands of clones, roughly 90% of them seen just once. Study-wide points: High graft-versus-host to host-versus-graft clonal ratios were found in allografts of patients who had graft-donor T cell macrochimerism. An association linked early post-transplant HvG declines with peak circulating GvH clone levels. Researchers found GvH clones in recipient marrow, and some showed up first in ileum or blood.

Sequencing was performed on unstimulated CD4+ T cells sorted from spleen or lymph node cells, taken before transplant. This TCR came from a human donor who was the organ donor for an intestinal transplant. J is TRBJ1-4 and V is TRBV4-1; TRBD1 matches 8 bases. The CDR3 nucleotides read TGCGCCAGCAGCCAGAAAAGGACAGGGATGGCAACTAATGAAAAACTGTTTTTT. Translating it yields CASSQKRTGMATNEKLFF.